This is a list of T cell receptor beta chains from one sample in a study of a mutant IDH1 vaccine in newly diagnosed glioma. Assay: immunoSEQ multiplex PCR; the TCRdb copy retains only in-frame clones and omits some. The sample includes tens of thousands of clones, roughly 76% of them seen just once. Which antigens these TCRs recognize remains unknown. Material: PBMCs, obtained from a glioma patient whose treatment included an IDH1 peptide vaccine. The receptors derive from a man in his forties with glioma. CDR3s include the opening cysteine and the closing phenylalanine or tryptophan. The D gene is left open where the match is weak. Expanded clones are given a class, and other clones once, few, many or no size at all.

TRBJ2-1 . TRBV5-1 . CASSLGGVGRNNEQFF TGCGCCAGCAGCTTGGGGGGTGTTGGCAGGAACAATGAGCAGTTCTTC
TRBJ2-3 . TRBV27 . CASSLGYYTDTQYF TGTGCCAGCAGTTTAGGCTATTACACAGATACGCAGTATTTT
TRBJ2-5 . TRBV5-5 . CASSPRGTQETQYF TGTGCCAGCAGCCCGAGGGGGACCCAAGAGACCCAGTACTTC
TRBJ1-5 . TRBV6-1 few CASSGAGLLHQPQHF TGTGCCAGCAGTGGAGCCGGACTCCTACATCAGCCCCAGCATTTT
TRBJ2-1 TRBD1 TRBV6-5 once CASSIRQGVGNEQFF TGTGCCAGCAGTATTCGACAGGGGGTCGGGAATGAGCAGTTCTTC
TRBJ2-7 . TRBV18 . CASSPSQGFEQYF TGTGCCAGCTCACCCTCCCAAGGGTTCGAGCAGTACTTC
TRBJ2-5 TRBD2 TRBV19 . CASSSGRILQETQYF TGTGCCAGTAGTAGCGGGAGGATCTTACAAGAGACCCAGTACTTC
TRBJ2-5 TRBD2 TRBV7-8 . CASSSLLAGDPETQYF TGTGCCAGCAGCTCCCTACTAGCGGGGGACCCAGAGACCCAGTACTTC
TRBJ2-2 . TRBV9 few CASSATGTVITGELFF TGTGCCAGCAGCGCGACCGGGACTGTGATCACCGGGGAGCTGTTTTTT
TRBJ2-7 TRBD1 TRBV7-9 . CASSLRDSPYEQYF TGTGCCAGCAGTCTCCGGGACAGCCCCTACGAGCAGTACTTC
TRBJ1-5 . TRBV4-3 . CASSQDGRGGQPQHF TGCGCCAGCAGCCAAGACGGCAGGGGAGGGCAGCCCCAGCATTTT
TRBJ2-1 TRBD1 TRBV11-1 once CASSPGTGIEGQFF TGTGCCAGCAGCCCCGGGACAGGGATTGAAGGGCAGTTCTTC
TRBJ2-1 . TRBV4-3 . CASSQDSTSSYNEQFF TGCGCCAGCAGCCAAGATAGCACGAGCTCCTACAATGAGCAGTTCTTC
TRBJ1-2 TRBD1 TRBV25-1 . CASRDRELVDYGYTF TGTGCCAGCAGGGACAGGGAACTGGTCGACTATGGCTACACCTTC
TRBJ1-6 TRBD1 TRBV5-1 . CASSPTFGQGNSPLHF TGCGCCAGCAGCCCCACCTTCGGACAGGGTAATTCACCCCTCCACTTT
TRBJ2-7 . TRBV2 . CASSESVRAYEQYF TGTGCCAGCAGTGAGAGTGTACGGGCCTACGAGCAGTACTTC
TRBJ1-2 . TRBV5-1 . CASSPSTLRNGYTF TGCGCCAGCAGCCCTTCCACCTTACGGAATGGCTACACCTTC
TRBJ2-7 . TRBV4-3 . CASSQDAGYEQYF TGCGCCAGCAGCCAAGATGCCGGCTACGAGCAGTACTTC
TRBJ2-1 . TRBV19 . CASSSRLVAYNEQFF TGTGCCAGTAGTTCCAGACTAGTCGCCTACAATGAGCAGTTCTTC
TRBJ2-7 . TRBV19 . CASSPSGRVSYEQYF TGTGCCAGTAGCCCCTCCGGGAGAGTCTCATACGAGCAGTACTTC
TRBJ2-1 . TRBV5-5 . CASSLPVTSYNEQFF TGTGCCAGCAGCTTGCCGGTAACAAGCTACAATGAGCAGTTCTTC
TRBJ2-3 TRBD1 TRBV6-1 . CASSETQGPTTDTQYF TGTGCCAGCAGTGAAACACAGGGGCCCACCACAGATACGCAGTATTTT
TRBJ2-5 TRBD2 TRBV6-1 few CASSETSGGAETQYF TGTGCCAGCAGTGAGACTAGCGGGGGGGCAGAGACCCAGTACTTC
TRBJ2-7 . TRBV19 . CASSIRTVSYEQYF TGTGCCAGTAGTATAAGGACAGTTTCCTACGAGCAGTACTTC
TRBJ2-1 . TRBV10-3 . CAISPDPPSSYNEQFF TGTGCCATCAGTCCGGACCCTCCAAGCTCCTACAATGAGCAGTTCTTC
TRBJ2-7 TRBD1 TRBV7-9 once CASSAGTGGAYEQYF TGTGCCAGCAGCGCCGGAACAGGGGGCGCCTACGAGCAGTACTTC
TRBJ1-2 TRBD1 TRBV27 . CASSRTVQGWNGYTF TGTGCCAGCAGCCGTACAGTACAGGGGTGGAATGGCTACACCTTC
TRBJ2-7 . TRBV5-5 . CASSQNDVTYEQYF TGTGCCAGCAGTCAAAACGACGTTACCTACGAGCAGTACTTC
TRBJ1-1 . TRBV1 . CTSSSIGCTEAFF TGCACCAGCAGCTCCATCGGGTGCACTGAAGCTTTCTTT
TRBJ2-7 . TRBV21-1 . CASTDFRTPKKGEQYF TGTGCCAGCACCGACTTCAGGACTCCTAAAAAGGGCGAGCAGTACTTC
TRBJ2-4 . TRBV19 . CASSIRGTGGDIQYF TGTGCCAGTAGTATAAGGGGGACCGGAGGGGACATTCAGTACTTC
TRBJ2-2 . TRBV19 once CASTLRTATTGELFF TGTGCCAGTACCCTACGGACAGCAACCACCGGGGAGCTGTTTTTT
TRBJ2-1 . TRBV6-4 . CASSVGGSYNEQFF TGTGCCAGCAGTGTGGGGGGCTCCTACAATGAGCAGTTCTTC
TRBJ1-1 . TRBV4-1 . CASSLLVGQNTEAFF TGCGCCAGCAGCCTGCTAGTGGGTCAGAACACTGAAGCTTTCTTT
TRBJ2-6 . TRBV18 . CASSPDSGFNSGANVLTF TGTGCCAGCTCACCAGACTCAGGGTTTAACTCTGGGGCCAACGTCCTGACTTTC
TRBJ2-5 TRBD2 TRBV13 . CASSFNLAGGGETQYF TGTGCCAGCAGCTTTAACCTAGCGGGGGGCGGGGAGACCCAGTACTTC
TRBJ1-3 . TRBV7-9 . CASSLVVGSSGNTIYF TGTGCCAGCAGCTTAGTGGTAGGAAGCTCTGGAAACACCATATATTTT
TRBJ2-3 . TRBV9 . CASSVGNPEGDTQYF TGTGCCAGCAGCGTAGGTAATCCGGAGGGGGATACGCAGTATTTT
TRBJ1-2 . TRBV2 . CASRGGYTF TGTGCCAGCAGGGGTGGCTACACCTTC
TRBJ2-3 . TRBV27 . CASSLLPQGVTDTQYF TGTGCCAGCAGTTTACTACCCCAGGGTGTCACAGATACGCAGTATTTT
TRBJ1-1 TRBD1 TRBV7-2 . CASSLVGRGGTEAFF TGTGCCAGCAGCTTAGTGGGCAGGGGGGGCACTGAAGCTTTCTTT
TRBJ2-2 . TRBV7-2 . CASSLGPANTGELFF TGTGCCAGCAGCTTAGGACCGGCGAACACCGGGGAGCTGTTTTTT
TRBJ1-1 . TRBV10-3 once CAISGGPEAFF TGTGCCATCAGTGGTGGCCCTGAAGCTTTCTTT
TRBJ2-1 TRBD2 TRBV4-2 . CASRSTSDEQFF TGTGCCAGCAGGTCGACTAGCGATGAGCAGTTCTTC
TRBJ2-6 . TRBV7-9 . CASSLGRGVNSGANVLTF TGTGCCAGCAGCTTAGGAAGGGGAGTCAATTCTGGGGCCAACGTCCTGACTTTC
TRBJ1-2 TRBD1 TRBV9 . CASRKQGAAYGYTF TGTGCCAGCAGAAAACAGGGGGCGGCTTATGGCTACACCTTC
TRBJ1-3 TRBD1 TRBV18 . CASSPGDRASGNTIYF TGTGCCAGCTCACCGGGGGACAGGGCCTCTGGAAACACCATATATTTT
TRBJ2-3 . TRBV30 . CAWGGPGDADTQYF TGTGCCTGGGGTGGTCCTGGGGATGCAGATACGCAGTATTTT
TRBJ2-5 . TRBV5-4 . CASSRPGPEETQYF TGTGCCAGCAGCCGTCCGGGACCCGAAGAGACCCAGTACTTC
TRBJ2-7 . TRBV28 . CASSGFEQYF TGTGCCAGCTCTGGTTTCGAGCAGTACTTC
TRBJ1-1 . TRBV5-1 once CASSLGGQLNTEAFF TGCGCCAGCAGCTTGGGAGGACAGTTGAACACTGAAGCTTTCTTT
TRBJ2-7 . TRBV10-3 . CAISEIQGKLGQYF TGTGCCATCAGTGAAATTCAGGGAAAGTTAGGGCAGTACTTC
TRBJ2-7 . TRBV7-2 . CASSPDGGEQYF TGTGCCAGCAGCCCTGACGGGGGAGAGCAGTACTTC
TRBJ2-3 TRBD2 TRBV10-3 . CAISPGGLGTDTQYF TGTGCCATCAGCCCGGGAGGTCTGGGCACAGATACGCAGTATTTT
TRBJ1-1 . TRBV7-9 . CASSLGALGEEAFF TGTGCCAGCAGCTTAGGGGCCTTGGGGGAGGAAGCTTTCTTT
TRBJ2-2 . TRBV30 few CAWSDWGVANTGELFF TGTGCCTGGAGCGACTGGGGGGTCGCGAACACCGGGGAGCTGTTTTTT
TRBJ2-7 . TRBV6-5 . CASSRDGEQYF TGTGCCAGCAGTAGGGACGGCGAGCAGTACTTC
TRBJ1-2 . TRBV5-5 . CASSRGTRNYGYTF TGTGCCAGCAGCCGCGGGACTAGGAACTATGGCTACACCTTC
TRBJ1-5 . TRBV5-1 . CASSLTGNQPQHF TGCGCCAGCAGCTTGACGGGGAATCAGCCCCAGCATTTT